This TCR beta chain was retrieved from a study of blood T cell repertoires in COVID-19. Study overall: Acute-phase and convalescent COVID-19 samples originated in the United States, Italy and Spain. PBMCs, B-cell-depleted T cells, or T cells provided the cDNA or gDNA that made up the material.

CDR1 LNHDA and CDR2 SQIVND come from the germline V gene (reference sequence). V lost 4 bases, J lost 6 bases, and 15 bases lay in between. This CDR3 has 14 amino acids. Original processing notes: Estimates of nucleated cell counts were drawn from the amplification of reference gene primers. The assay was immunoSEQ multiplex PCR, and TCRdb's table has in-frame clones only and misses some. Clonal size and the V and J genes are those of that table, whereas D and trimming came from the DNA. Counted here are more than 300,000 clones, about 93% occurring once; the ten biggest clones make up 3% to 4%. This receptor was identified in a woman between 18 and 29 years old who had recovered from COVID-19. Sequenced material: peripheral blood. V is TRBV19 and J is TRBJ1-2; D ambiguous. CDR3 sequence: CASSRAGPKDGYTF. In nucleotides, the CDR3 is TGTGCCAGTAGTAGGGCCGGCCCGAAAGATGGCTACACCTTC.